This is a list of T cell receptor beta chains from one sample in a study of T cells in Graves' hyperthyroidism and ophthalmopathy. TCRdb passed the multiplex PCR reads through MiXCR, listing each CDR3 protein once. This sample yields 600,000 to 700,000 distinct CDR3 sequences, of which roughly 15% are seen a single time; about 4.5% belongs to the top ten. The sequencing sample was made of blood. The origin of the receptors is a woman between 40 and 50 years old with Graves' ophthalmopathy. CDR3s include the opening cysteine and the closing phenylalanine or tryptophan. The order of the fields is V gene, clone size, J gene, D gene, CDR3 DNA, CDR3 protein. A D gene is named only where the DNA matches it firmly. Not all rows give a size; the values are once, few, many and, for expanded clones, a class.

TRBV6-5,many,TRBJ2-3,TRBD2,TGTGCCAGCAGTTACGGGACTAGCGACACAGATACGCAGTATTTT,CASSYGTSDTDTQYF
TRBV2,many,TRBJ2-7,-,TGTGCCACCGAAGGACGCCGTCCCCCTTACGAGCAGTACTTC,CATEGRRPPYEQYF
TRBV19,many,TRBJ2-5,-,TGTGCCAGTAGTGGGGAGTCGGGGGAGACCCAGTACTTC,CASSGESGETQYF
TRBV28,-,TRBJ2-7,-,TGTGCCAGCAGTATTACGGGCCGGGCGTCCTACGAGCAGTACTTC,CASSITGRASYEQYF
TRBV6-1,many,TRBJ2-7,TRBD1,TGTGCCAGCAGTGGCCGGGACAGGTTGGATCCCTACGAGCAGTACTTC,CASSGRDRLDPYEQYF
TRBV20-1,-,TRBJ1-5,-,TGCAGTGCTTCAAGGGGGGGACAGCCCCAGCATTTT,CSASRGGQPQHF
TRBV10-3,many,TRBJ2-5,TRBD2,TGTGCCATCAGCACCCAAGCGGGAGGACAAGAGACCCAGTACTTC,CAISTQAGGQETQYF
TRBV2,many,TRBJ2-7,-,TGTGCCAGCAGTGAGACCAACCAGGGGTCCACCTACGAGCAGTACTTC,CASSETNQGSTYEQYF
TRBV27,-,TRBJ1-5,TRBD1,TGTGCCAGCAGTTTTTGGACCGGGACAGGGAGGGAACAGCCCCAGCATTTT,CASSFWTGTGREQPQHF
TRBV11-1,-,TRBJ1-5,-,TGTGCCAGCAGCTTAGAACGGGGCCCAGGAGTTCATCAGCCCCAGCATTTT,CASSLERGPGVHQPQHF
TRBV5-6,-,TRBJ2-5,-,TGTGCCAGCAGCCGCAAAGGGGGGGCTGGAGAGACCCAGTACTTC,CASSRKGGAGETQYF
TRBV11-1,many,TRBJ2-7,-,TGTGCCAGCAGCTTACAGGCGACCAGCTCCTACGAGCAGTACTTC,CASSLQATSSYEQYF
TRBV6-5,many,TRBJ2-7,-,TGTGCCAGCAGTCTCTCCGACAGCAACTACGAGCAGTACTTC,CASSLSDSNYEQYF
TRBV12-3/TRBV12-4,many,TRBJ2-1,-,TGTGCCATAAAGGAAGGGAGGACTGCCGCTTCCTACAATGAGCAGTTCTTC,CAIKEGRTAASYNEQFF
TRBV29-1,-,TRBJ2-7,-,TGCAGCATTCTCCGATCGAGCTCCTACGAGCAGTACTTC,CSILRSSSYEQYF
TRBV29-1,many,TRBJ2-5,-,TGCAGCGTTGTAGGAGGAGGGACACCCATAGGGGAGACCCAGTACTTC,CSVVGGGTPIGETQYF
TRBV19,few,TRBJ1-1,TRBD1,TGTGCCAGTACTCTAAGAGGACAGGGTGGGCCTGAAGCTTTCTTT,CASTLRGQGGPEAFF
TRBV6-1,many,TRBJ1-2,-,TGTGCCAGCAGTGAGGGGGCCTACTATGGCTACACCTTC,CASSEGAYYGYTF
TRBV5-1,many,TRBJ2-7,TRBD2,TGCGCCAGCAGCTTGCTAGCGGGGTTCTCCTACGAGCAGTACTTC,CASSLLAGFSYEQYF
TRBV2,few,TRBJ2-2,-,TGTGCCAGCAGTGTATTTAGCGGAGACGGTGGGGAGCTGTTTTTT,CASSVFSGDGGELFF
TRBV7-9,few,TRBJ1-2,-,TGTGCCAGCAGCAAAGCTGGGCAGGGTGGTCTTTACACCTTC,CASSKAGQGGLYTF
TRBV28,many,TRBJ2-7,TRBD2,TGTGCCAGCAGTACCTACCAGCGGGAGATGGACGAGCAGTACTTC,CASSTYQREMDEQYF
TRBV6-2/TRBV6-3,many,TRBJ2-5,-,TGTGCCAGCAGTTACCCGGGACATCGGGGGGAGACCCAGTACTTC,CASSYPGHRGETQYF
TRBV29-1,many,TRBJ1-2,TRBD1,TGCAGCGTTGAAGAGACAGGGGGCAACTATGGCTACACCTTC,CSVEETGGNYGYTF
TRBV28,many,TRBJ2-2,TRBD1,TGTGCCAGCAGCCCCTACCCGACAGGGATGTCCCTGGACACCGGGGAGCTGTTTTTT,CASSPYPTGMSLDTGELFF
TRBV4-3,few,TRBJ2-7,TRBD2,TGCGCCAGCAGCATCGTAGCGGGAGGAGACGAGCAGTACTTC,CASSIVAGGDEQYF
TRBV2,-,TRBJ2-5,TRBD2,TGTGCCAGCACAAGTCTAGCGGTCCAAGAGACCCAGTACTTC,CASTSLAVQETQYF
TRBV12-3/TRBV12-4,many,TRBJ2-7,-,TGTGCCAGCAGCCAACAGGGACGGACGTACTTC,CASSQQGRTYF
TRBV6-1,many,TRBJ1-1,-,TGTGCCAGCAGTGAAACCCAGGAGGGGGCTGAAGCTTTCTTT,CASSETQEGAEAFF
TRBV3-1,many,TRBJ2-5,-,TGTGCCAGCAGCCCCTCGGGAGCTGGGGAGACCCAGTACTTC,CASSPSGAGETQYF
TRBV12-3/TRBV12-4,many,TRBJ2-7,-,TGTGCCAGCAGTTCCCCGGGGGCGGCCTACGAGCAGTACTTC,CASSSPGAAYEQYF
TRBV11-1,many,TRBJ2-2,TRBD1,TGTGCCAGCAGCTTAGGGACAGGAGCGAACACCGGGGAGCTGTTTTTT,CASSLGTGANTGELFF
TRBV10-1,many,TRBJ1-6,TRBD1,TGCGCCAGCAGTGAGTCTGACAGGGCATCGGATAATTCACCCCTCCACTTT,CASSESDRASDNSPLHF
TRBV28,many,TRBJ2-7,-,TGTGCCAGCGCGAGTACCTATTCCGAGCAGTACTTC,CASASTYSEQYF
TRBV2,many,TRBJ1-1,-,TGTGCCAGCAGTGAAGGGGAGAACACTGAAGCTTTCTTT,CASSEGENTEAFF
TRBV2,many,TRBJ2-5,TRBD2,TGTGCCAGCAGTGACCGGTCTAGCGGGAAAGAGACCCAGTACTTC,CASSDRSSGKETQYF
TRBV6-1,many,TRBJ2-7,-,TGTGCCAGCAAGCCCCCCGGATCTCTCGAGCAGTACTTC,CASKPPGSLEQYF
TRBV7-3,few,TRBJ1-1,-,TGTGCCAGCAGCTTACCTCGACTAAACACTGAAGCTTTCTTT,CASSLPRLNTEAFF
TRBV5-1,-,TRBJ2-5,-,TGCGCCAGCAGCTTAGCACAGGGTGGATGGGAGACCCAGTACTTC,CASSLAQGGWETQYF
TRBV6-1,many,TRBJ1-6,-,TGTGCCAGCAGTGACAGGCTACTTTATAATTCACCCCTCCACTTT,CASSDRLLYNSPLHF
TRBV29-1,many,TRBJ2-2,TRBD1,TGCAGCGTTGAAGAGAAGGGCACAGGGGCGCGGACCGGGGAGCTGTTTTTT,CSVEEKGTGARTGELFF
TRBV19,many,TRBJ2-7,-,TGTGCCAGTAGTTTCACATTAGATTCCTCCTACGAGCAGTACTTC,CASSFTLDSSYEQYF
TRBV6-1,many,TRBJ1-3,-,TGTGCCAGCCGTAAGACTCGTGCCTCTGGAAACACCATATATTTT,CASRKTRASGNTIYF
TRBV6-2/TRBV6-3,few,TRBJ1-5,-,TGTGCCAGCAGTTACGTCTCAAGACGGCCCCAGCATTTT,CASSYVSRRPQHF
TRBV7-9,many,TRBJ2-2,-,TGTGCCAGCAGCCCCATAGCCAGGGCCACCGGGGAGCTGTTTTTT,CASSPIARATGELFF
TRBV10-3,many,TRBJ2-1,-,TGTGCCATCAGTGAGCCAAGCGGACAGCATTTCTTC,CAISEPSGQHFF
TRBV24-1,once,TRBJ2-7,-,TGTGCCACCAGTGATCCTACTAGCAGCTACGAGCAGTACTTC,CATSDPTSSYEQYF
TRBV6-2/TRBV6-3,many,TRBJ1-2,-,TGTGCCACCAAGGAGGCTCCGCTTAACTATGGCTACACCTTC,CATKEAPLNYGYTF
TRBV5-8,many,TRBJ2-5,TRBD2,TGTGCCAGCAGACTAGCGGGAGGGCAGCGGACCCAGTACTTC,CASRLAGGQRTQYF
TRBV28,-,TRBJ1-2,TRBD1,TGTGCCAGCAGATGGACAGGATACCCGGATGGCTACACCTTC,CASRWTGYPDGYTF